The 25 T cell receptor beta chains presented below share a single source sample, sequenced in a study of radiotherapy plus CTLA-4 blockade in lung cancer. TCRdb's copy holds only in-frame clones and misses some; the assay was immunoSEQ multiplex PCR. This sample has approximately 32,000 clones, with 70% found just once. The material was peripheral blood, obtained from a patient treated with radiotherapy plus ipilimumab. Every receptor here comes from a human donor with non-small cell lung cancer who had stable disease on radiotherapy plus ipilimumab.

The genes are TRBV7-2 and TRBJ2-1; 10 nucleotides agree with TRBD2. The CDR3 has 17 residues. In germline, CDR1 is SGHTA, CDR2 FQGNSA. Trimming removed 1 base from V and 4 bases from J; junction bases left unmatched: 7. The CDR3 loop is CASSLVPTSGTYNEQFF. In nucleotides, the CDR3 is TGTGCCAGCAGCTTAGTTCCCACTAGCGGGACTTACAATGAGCAGTTCTTC. The complete variable domain, with remaining parts taken from reference TRBV7-2 and TRBJ2-1, reads GAGVSQSPSNKVTEKGKDVELRCDPISGHTALYWYRQSLGQGLEFLIYFQGNSAPDKSGLPSDRFSAERTGGSVSTLTIQRTQQEDSAVYLCASSLVPTSGTYNEQFFGPGTRLTVL.

The chain carries TRBV29-1 and TRBJ2-7, with TRBD2 matching over 8 bases. CDR3 length: 15 residues. The trim removed 5 bases at V and 0 bases at J, leaving 9 bases unmatched. Germline V CDR1 and CDR2: SQVTM, ANQGSEA. CDR3 sequence reads: CSVSSSGATSYEQYF. The CDR3 bases are TGCAGCGTTAGCAGTAGCGGGGCCACCTCCTACGAGCAGTACTTC.

The CDR3 DNA follows: TGCGCCAGCAGCCTCGTCCTGGCATCACTCGAGCAGTACTTC. It specifies CASSLVLASLEQYF. This chain joins TRBV4-1 and TRBJ2-7, with D uncertain. The CDR3 has 14 amino acids. V lost 4 bases to trimming and J lost 6 bases, with 16 bases between them. Germline values: CDR1 MGHRA, CDR2 YSYEKL.

The rearrangement links TRBV29-1 to TRBJ1-2, with D uncertain. Trimming took off 5 bases at V and 4 bases at J, with 14 bases between the two ends. Germline V gene data show CDR1 as SQVTM and CDR2 as ANQGSEA. The CDR3 has 13 residues. DNA for the CDR3: TGCAGCGTTCTTCCTGAGAGCTTCTATGGCTACACCTTC. Amino acids: CSVLPESFYGYTF.

This clone appeared a few times. V usage is TRBV7-8 and J usage is TRBJ1-2; D remains unclear. From germline, CDR1 is SGHVS and CDR2 FQNEAQ. V dropped 5 bases and J dropped 1 base, with 20 bases sitting between them. CDR3 size: 17 residues. DNA of the CDR3: TGTGCCAGCAGCCCGGACCTTTCCCAAGGGCATAACTATGGCTACACCTTC. This sequence encodes CASSPDLSQGHNYGYTF.

This chain connects TRBV5-1 to TRBJ2-1; 10 bases align to TRBD2. Germline values: CDR1 SGHRS, CDR2 YFSETQ. The CDR3 consists of 15 residues. V lost 3 bases, J lost 4 bases, and 4 bases stayed unmatched. In nucleotides, the CDR3 is TGCGCCAGCAGCTCCTCTAGCGGGAGTTACAATGAGCAGTTCTTC. Residues: CASSSSSGSYNEQFF.

V and J are TRBV7-8 and TRBJ2-5, with 9 bases lining up with TRBD1. CDR1 SGHVS and CDR2 FQNEAQ come from the germline V gene. The CDR3 consists of 18 residues. V was pared by 1 base and J by 2 bases, with 11 bases of the junction left unmatched. The CDR3 DNA reads TGTGCCAGCAGCTTAGACAGGGGGCGATCCCGGGGACAAGAGACCCAGTACTTC. Its translation: CASSLDRGRSRGQETQYF.

The chain is built from TRBV25-1 and TRBJ2-1; D is perhaps TRBD2 (6 bases). The CDR3 contains 14 residues. The ends were cut back, 3 bases at V and 9 bases at J, with 15 bases in the middle. From germline, CDR1 is MGHDK and CDR2 SYGVNS. Here the CDR3 reads CASSEPGSRGEQFF. CDR3 DNA sequence: TGTGCCAGCAGTGAGCCCGGGAGCCGGGGTGAGCAGTTCTTC.

J is TRBJ1-4 and V is TRBV6-5, with 11 bases fitting TRBD1. Germline CDR1 and CDR2: MNHEY and SVGAGI. Trimming at V came to 8 bases and at J to 6 bases, leaving 5 bases not matched to a gene. The CDR3 has 14 amino acids. The CDR3 nucleotides read TGTGCCAGCGGAGGACAGGGGGCCGATGAAAAACTGTTTTTT. Translation: CASGGQGADEKLFF.

The V and J genes are TRBV29-1 and TRBJ2-7, with unresolved D. V was cut by 4 bases and J by 5 bases, with 18 bases left in between. This CDR3 region has 14 residues. CDR1 and CDR2 (germline): SQVTM, ANQGSEA. The CDR3 sequence: CSVAKATGLDEQYF. The CDR3 DNA reads TGCAGCGTTGCTAAGGCTACGGGTCTGGACGAGCAGTACTTC.

CDR3 coding DNA: TGTGCCAGCAGTGAACATCCCTTGGACAATGAGCAGTTCTTC. Translated, it gives CASSEHPLDNEQFF. The genes are TRBV6-1 and TRBJ2-1, with D uncertain. The germline V and J ends were trimmed by 2 bases and 5 bases, with 10 bases remaining between them. The length of the CDR3 is 14 residues. Per the germline V gene, CDR1 is MNHNS and CDR2 is SASEGT.

V is TRBV2 and J is TRBJ2-3; the match to TRBD1 covers 9 bases. After removal of 6 bases from V and 0 bases from J, the junction contained 10 bases not matched to a gene. The germline CDR1 and CDR2 sequences are SNHLY and FYNNEI. The CDR3 consists of 17 residues. The CDR3 region has the DNA TGTGCCAGCAGCCGGCCCTTGGGACAGGGAAGCACAGATACGCAGTATTTT. Its protein is CASSRPLGQGSTDTQYF.

This chain joins TRBV27 and TRBJ1-5; D uncertain. The V and J ends lost 3 bases and 4 bases respectively, with 10 bases between them. The germline gives CDR1 MNHEY, CDR2 SMNVEV (reference sequence). The CDR3 consists of 14 residues. DNA for the CDR3: TGTGCCAGCAGTTTTAGGACGGGGAATCAGCCCCAGCATTTT. Its protein is CASSFRTGNQPQHF.

This chain links TRBV6-1 with TRBJ2-7; TRBD1 aligns across 9 bases. The CDR3 has 15 amino acids. Germline CDR1 and CDR2: MNHNS and SASEGT. V lost 5 bases to trimming and J lost 1 base; unmatched junction nucleotides: 6. The CDR3 loop is CASSTGTGSSYEQYF. The CDR3 coding sequence is TGTGCCAGCAGTACCGGGACAGGGTCGTCCTACGAGCAGTACTTC.

The V and J genes are TRBV19 and TRBJ1-1; D gene ambiguous. The CDR3 has 14 residues. The germline V gene has CDR1 LNHDA and CDR2 SQIVND (reference sequence). The germline V and J ends were trimmed by 8 bases and 0 bases, with 13 bases remaining between them. The CDR3 here is CASGMGNMNTEAFF. CDR3 sequence (DNA): TGTGCCAGTGGCATGGGGAATATGAACACTGAAGCTTTCTTT.

This rearrangement joins TRBV6-6 to TRBJ2-7; no firm D call. The germline V and J ends were trimmed by 5 bases and 0 bases, with 5 bases remaining between them. Germline CDR1 and CDR2: MNHNY and SVGAGI (reference sequence). The CDR3 extends over 12 amino acids. In nucleotides, the CDR3 is TGTGCCAGCAGTGGCTTCTCCTACGAGCAGTACTTC. The encoded protein is CASSGFSYEQYF.

This chain joins TRBV7-2 and TRBJ1-3; the match to TRBD1 covers 9 bases. Trimming cost V 5 bases and J 7 bases; bases outside gene matches: 6. Germline V gives CDR1 SGHTA, CDR2 FQGNSA. The CDR3 has 14 residues. CDR3 nucleotide sequence: TGTGCCAGCAGCCGGACAGGGGCGAGGAACACCATATATTTT. Translation: CASSRTGARNTIYF.

This chain joins TRBV19 and TRBJ2-1; D possibly corresponds to TRBD2 (5 bases). Germline V gene data show CDR1 as LNHDA and CDR2 as SQIVND (reference sequence). V was clipped by 5 bases and J by 5 bases, with 10 bases between them. The CDR3 is made up of 13 amino acids. CDR3 protein: CASSVGLNNEQFF. DNA of the CDR3: TGTGCCAGTAGTGTTGGACTCAACAATGAGCAGTTCTTC.

The V gene is TRBV27, the J gene TRBJ1-1; TRBD1 might be the D (5 bases). Trimming took 4 bases from V and 11 from J, leaving 20 bases between them. Germline values: CDR1 MNHEY, CDR2 SMNVEV (reference sequence). This CDR3 comprises 14 residues. CDR3 protein: CASSSPTRDRAAFF. In DNA, the CDR3 is TGTGCCAGCAGTTCACCTACCCGGGACCGGGCTGCTTTCTTT.

V gene TRBV6-5 combines with J gene TRBJ1-4; D not certain. Germline CDR1 and CDR2: MNHEY and SVGAGI. The V end was cut by 6 bases, the J end by 10 bases, with 21 bases between. The CDR3 consists of 15 residues. The CDR3 spells CASSNPGVGIGKLFF. The CDR3 nucleotides are TGTGCCAGCAGCAACCCGGGAGTCGGGATTGGAAAACTGTTTTTT.

The chain couples TRBV27 to TRBJ2-7; no clear D. V gave up 4 bases and J gave up 4 bases, with 5 bases separating them. There are 11 residues in the CDR3. Germline V gene sequence: CDR1 MNHEY, CDR2 SMNVEV (reference sequence). The CDR3 DNA reads as TGTGCCAGCAGTTATGCTTACGAGCAGTACTTC. Translating gives CASSYAYEQYF.

This chain uses TRBV18 with TRBJ1-5; no reliable D call. CDR3 size: 17 residues. Germline CDR1 and CDR2: KGHSH and LQKENI. V was pared by 3 bases and J by 1 base, with 16 bases between. The CDR3 coding sequence is TGTGCCAGCTCACCGGTATCAGGTGGTGGAAGCAATCAGCCCCAGCATTTT. Residues: CASSPVSGGGSNQPQHF.

The V gene is TRBV23-1, the J gene TRBJ2-3; D gene ambiguous. TRBV23-1 is recorded as an ORF, its role being uncertain. CDR3 length: 17 residues. V was clipped by 2 bases and J by 0 bases, with 15 bases between them. The CDR3 nucleotides read TGCGCCAGCAGTCAAGCCCCCGGAGTTTCTAGCACAGATACGCAGTATTTT. It specifies CASSQAPGVSSTDTQYF.

Worth noting for this clone: Other DNA variants within this sample encode the same CDR3. V gene TRBV18 combines with J gene TRBJ2-5; D may correspond to TRBD1 or TRBD2 (5 bases each). Germline V gives CDR1 KGHSH, CDR2 LQKENI. V gave up 3 bases and J gave up 5 bases, with 7 bases separating them. This CDR3 spans 12 amino acids. The CDR3 nucleotides read TGTGCCAGCTCACCTTGGGGGGAGACCCAGTACTTC. The encoded protein is CASSPWGETQYF.

A few counts support this clone. V gene TRBV11-3 combines with J gene TRBJ2-2, with 8 bases matching TRBD1. The germline V gene encodes CDR1 SGHNT and CDR2 YENEEA. The length of the CDR3 is 16 residues. J lost 4 bases, V lost 1 base, and 5 bases had no gene match. Written as DNA, the CDR3 is TGTGCCAGCAGCTTAGGTCACAGGGGGGTCACCGGGGAGCTGTTTTTT. It translates to CASSLGHRGVTGELFF.